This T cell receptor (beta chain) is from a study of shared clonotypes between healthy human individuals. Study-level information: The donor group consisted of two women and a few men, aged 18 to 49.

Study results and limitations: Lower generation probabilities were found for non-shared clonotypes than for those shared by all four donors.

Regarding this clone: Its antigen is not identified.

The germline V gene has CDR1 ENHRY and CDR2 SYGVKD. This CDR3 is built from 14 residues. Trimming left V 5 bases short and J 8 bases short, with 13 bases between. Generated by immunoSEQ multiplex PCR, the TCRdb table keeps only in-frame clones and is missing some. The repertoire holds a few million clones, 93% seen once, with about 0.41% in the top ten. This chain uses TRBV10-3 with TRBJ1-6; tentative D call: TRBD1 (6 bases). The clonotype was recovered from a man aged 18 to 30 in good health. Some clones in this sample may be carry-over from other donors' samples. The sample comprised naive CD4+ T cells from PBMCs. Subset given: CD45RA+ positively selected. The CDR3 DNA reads TGTGCCATCAGTAGCAAGGGGGTCGATTCACCCCTCCACTTT. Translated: CAISSKGVDSPLHF.